This T cell receptor beta chain came from a study of shared clonotypes between healthy human individuals. Study-wide results and caveats: As a rule, naive subsets had a larger estimated richness than memory subsets.

Using immunoSEQ multiplex PCR, the repertoire was profiled, and TCRdb retains in-frame clones only, with some absent. The sample lists more than 2 million clones; 95% were seen once. Among the donors, all were Caucasian adults who lived in Nashville, Tennessee. The CD4+ fraction was divided into a CD45RA+ naive subset and a CD45RA-negative memory subset. The V end was cut by 9 bases, the J end by 2 bases, with 14 bases between. CDR1 is SNHLY, CDR2 FYNNEI, per germline. The CDR3 loop spans 13 amino acids. On this clone: Its antigen is as yet unknown.

The origin of this receptor is a young man in good health. The specimen sequenced was naive CD4+ T cells sorted from blood. As for subset: CD45RA+ positively selected. The chain couples TRBV2 to TRBJ2-7; tentative D call: TRBD1 (6 bases). In DNA, the CDR3 is TGTGCCAGACAGGGACGGTCTCCCTACGAGCAGTACTTC. The encoded protein is CARQGRSPYEQYF.